Here is one T cell receptor (beta chain) with its context. CDR3 length: 15 residues. Germline V CDR1 and CDR2: SGDLS, YYNGEE. Trimming stripped 7 bases from V and 4 bases from J, with 17 bases between. The record originates from a study of control samples from healthy donors and cancer patients. Method: immunoSEQ multiplex PCR; TCRdb's copy keeps in-frame clones and lacks some. The sample carries about 64,000 clones, roughly 90% recorded once. This sequence was found in a middle-aged man with colorectal cancer. V is TRBV9 and J is TRBJ1-4, with D maybe TRBD1 (6 bases). Source material: PBMCs. This CDR3 is CASSGVGQLNEKLFF. The CDR3 DNA sequence: TGTGCCAGCTCGGGGGTCGGACAGCTTAATGAAAAACTGTTTTTT.